These 19 T cell receptor beta chains were sequenced from one sample in a study of CD8 T cells in ankylosing spondylitis. TCRdb used MiXCR to reprocess the 5' RACE reads, holding one entry per CDR3 protein. The sample includes approximately 350,000 distinct CDR3 sequences, 20% to 25% seen only once; the top ten take 13%. Sequencing was performed on blood, either unsorted or a sorted T cell fraction (not recorded which). The receptors stem from a male donor with ankylosing spondylitis or in good health (not recorded which).

The rearrangement joins TRBV12-3 or TRBV12-4 to TRBJ2-2; D tentatively fits TRBD1 or TRBD2 (5 bases each). There are 15 residues in the CDR3. V lost 3 bases to trimming and J lost 5 bases, with 13 bases between them. Here the CDR3 reads CASSFLGEGTGELFF. The CDR3 DNA is TGTGCCAGCAGTTTCCTGGGTGAGGGGACCGGGGAGCTGTTTTTT.

This clonotype was detected only a few times. The V call is TRBV6-2 or TRBV6-3, the J call TRBJ1-2; D ambiguous. Trimming removed 2 bases from V and 7 bases from J, with 11 bases in between. This CDR3 region has 13 residues. The germline gives CDR1 MNHEY, CDR2 SVGEGT. CDR3 loop: CASSYTQSSGYTF. DNA of the CDR3: TGTGCCAGCAGTTACACCCAATCTTCTGGCTACACCTTC.

V usage is TRBV29-1 and J usage is TRBJ1-1; D uncertain. In germline, CDR1 is SQVTM, CDR2 ANQGSEA. V shed 1 base and J shed 4 bases, with 10 bases lying between them. The CDR3 loop spans 13 amino acids. CDR3 nucleotide sequence: TGCAGCGTTGAAGTATGGGAAGGCACTGAAGCTTTCTTT. This codes for CSVEVWEGTEAFF.

The chain recombines TRBV19 with TRBJ2-5, with no clear D. Germline V gives CDR1 LNHDA, CDR2 SQIVND (reference sequence). Trimming left V 5 bases short and J 0 bases short, with 4 bases between. There are 12 residues in the CDR3. In nucleotides, the CDR3 is TGTGCCAGTAGTGGAGACCAAGAGACCCAGTACTTC. This codes for CASSGDQETQYF.

The chain carries TRBV15 and TRBJ1-4; D unclear. V dropped 3 bases and J dropped 2 bases, with 13 bases sitting between them. Germline V gene sequence: CDR1 LNHNV, CDR2 YYDKDF (reference sequence). The CDR3 is made up of 16 amino acids. CDR3 nucleotides: TGTGCCACCAGCAGTACCAGGACGGGGACTAATGAAAAACTGTTTTTT. Amino acids: CATSSTRTGTNEKLFF.

This clonotype was seen a handful of times. The chain is built from TRBV14 and TRBJ2-5; no definite D call. V lost 2 bases and J lost 5, with 9 bases in between. The germline gives CDR1 SGHDN, CDR2 FVKESK. The CDR3 contains 13 residues. The CDR3 region is CASSQRGWETQYF. In DNA form, the CDR3 reads TGTGCCAGCAGCCAACGCGGCTGGGAGACCCAGTACTTC.

This clonotype was observed a handful of times. The rearrangement uses TRBV29-1 and TRBJ2-7, with TRBD2 matching 7 bases. The V gene end was trimmed by 1 base and the J gene end by 3 bases; junction bases not matched to a gene: 3. The CDR3 is 13 amino acids. Germline V gene sequence: CDR1 SQVTM, CDR2 ANQGSEA. CDR3 DNA: TGCAGCGTTGAAGTCCCGGGGGGCTACGAGCAGTACTTC. It codes for CSVEVPGGYEQYF.

The genes are TRBV20-1 and TRBJ2-7; D assignment may be TRBD1 or TRBD2 (5 bases each). V lost 4 bases and J 3 bases, leaving 13 bases between the germline ends. The CDR3 sequence is 13 residues long. The germline CDR1 and CDR2 sequences are DFQATT and SNEGSKA (reference sequence). The CDR3 is CSATSGDSYEQYF. The CDR3 DNA reads as TGCAGTGCTACGAGCGGCGACAGCTACGAGCAGTACTTC.

V and J are TRBV7-2 and TRBJ2-7; maybe TRBD1 (5 bases). CDR3 size: 13 residues. Trimming took off 1 base at V and 3 bases at J, with 7 bases between the two ends. Germline V CDR1 and CDR2: SGHTA, FQGNSA. The CDR3 nucleotides are TGTGCCAGCAGCTTAGTGGACATCTACGAGCAGTACTTC. Translating it yields CASSLVDIYEQYF.

This clonotype has more than one count but fewer than ten. V and J are TRBV15 and TRBJ2-3; maybe TRBD2 (5 bases). V was cut by 6 bases and J by 3 bases, with 10 bases left in between. This CDR3 is 13 amino acids long. From germline, CDR1 is LNHNV and CDR2 YYDKDF (reference sequence). CDR3 sequence: CATREPGTDTQYF. CDR3 bases: TGTGCCACCAGAGAGCCGGGGACAGATACGCAGTATTTT.

This clonotype was counted a few times. The chain uses TRBV6-2 or TRBV6-3 and TRBJ2-7; 8 nucleotides line up with TRBD1. CDR3 length: 14 residues. The V segment lost 6 bases and the J segment 2 bases; nucleotides outside the gene matches: 6. Germline CDR1 is MNHEY and CDR2 is SVGEGT. The CDR3 here is CASSGQGITYEQYF. The CDR3 DNA is TGTGCCAGCAGCGGACAGGGAATTACCTACGAGCAGTACTTC.

The gene calls are TRBV5-1 and TRBJ2-3; D is undetermined. Germline V lookup: CDR1 SGHRS, CDR2 YFSETQ. This CDR3 is built from 13 residues. Between the trimmed V and J ends, which lost 0 bases and 6 bases, there was a span of 8 bases. In nucleotides, the CDR3 is TGCGCCAGCAGCTTGGATTTGAGGGATACGCAGTATTTT. This encodes CASSLDLRDTQYF.

This clonotype was counted between two and nine times. This chain links TRBV20-1 with TRBJ2-3, with 9 bases fitting TRBD2. CDR1 DFQATT and CDR2 SNEGSKA come from the germline V gene (reference sequence). There are 19 residues in the CDR3. With V trimmed by 1 base and J by 3 bases, 17 bases remained unmatched. CDR3 nucleotide sequence: TGCAGTGCTAGAGTAGGGCCCACGGGGCTAGCGGGATGGACAGATACGCAGTATTTT. As protein: CSARVGPTGLAGWTDTQYF.

This clonotype was seen only a few times. The chain is built from TRBV11-2 and TRBJ1-1; TRBD1 might be the D (5 bases). The V end lost 5 bases, the J end lost 0 bases, and 13 bases lay between the germline ends. Looked up from germline, CDR1 is SGHAT and CDR2 is FQNNGV. The CDR3 runs 15 residues. The CDR3, as DNA: TGTGCCAGCAGCACCCGGGACGGGGTGAACACTGAAGCTTTCTTT. Encoded protein: CASSTRDGVNTEAFF.

This clonotype was seen repeatedly, ten times or more. This chain links TRBV5-1 with TRBJ1-1; maybe TRBD1 (6 bases). Germline lookup yields CDR1 SGHRS and CDR2 YFSETQ. The CDR3 is 15 amino acids. Trimming left V 1 base short and J 0 bases short, with 10 bases between. CDR3 sequence (DNA): TGCGCCAGCAGCTTGACACAGGGTATGAACACTGAAGCTTTCTTT. It translates to CASSLTQGMNTEAFF.

The chain recombines TRBV7-9 with TRBJ2-2, with TRBD1 identical over 9 bases. CDR1 is SEHNR, CDR2 FQNEAQ, per germline (reference sequence). This CDR3 comprises 16 residues. The J segment lost 3 bases and the V segment lost 6 bases, leaving 8 bases of the junction unmatched. CDR3 amino acids: CASSDRDRVDTGELFF. CDR3 in DNA: TGTGCCAGCAGTGACCGGGACAGGGTTGACACCGGGGAGCTGTTTTTT.

This clonotype has only a few counts. CDR3 sequence (DNA): TGTGCCAGCAGTTTTCGCGTTGGGGACAGCGAGTTCTTC. Its protein product is CASSFRVGDSEFF. This chain connects TRBV28 to TRBJ2-1; 7 bases line up with TRBD1. The V gene's germline CDR1 is MDHEN and CDR2 SYDVKM. The CDR3 covers 13 residues. V shed 3 bases, J shed 14 bases, and the junction held 10 bases outside the gene matches.

This clonotype was counted a few times. The genes are TRBV3-1 and TRBJ2-5, with 7 bases lining up with TRBD2. The CDR3 loop spans 15 amino acids. With V trimmed by 0 bases and J by 2 bases, 3 bases remained unmatched. Germline-derived CDR1 and CDR2 are LGHDT and YNNKEL (reference sequence). Here the CDR3 DNA reads TGTGCCAGCAGCCAAGATCGAGCGGGGCAAGAGACCCAGTACTTC. It specifies CASSQDRAGQETQYF.

This clonotype occurred a few times. V and J are TRBV3-1 and TRBJ2-7; D may be TRBD2 (6 bases). Germline CDR1 LGHDT, CDR2 YNNKEL (reference sequence). This CDR3 has 13 amino acids. The V end lost 5 bases, the J end lost 3 bases, and 11 bases lay between the germline ends. CDR3 residues: CASSAGPSYEQYF. CDR3 DNA sequence: TGTGCCAGCAGCGCGGGACCGAGCTACGAGCAGTACTTC.